This T cell receptor beta chain is drawn from a study of CD8+ T cells in alopecia areata. The table lists this clone with a few counts. There are 13 residues in the CDR3. The V gene's germline CDR1 is GTSNPN and CDR2 SVGIG (reference sequence). Trimming took 1 base from V and 4 from J; bases not matched to a gene: 0. RNA was isolated and reverse transcribed to cDNA, the sequencing template. Clones were sequenced by immunoSEQ multiplex PCR, and TCRdb holds only the in-frame ones, with some missing. Here the sample spans about 110,000 clones, roughly 64% being singletons. The sequencing input was CD8+ T cells sorted from blood. The chain employs TRBV30 and TRBJ1-5, with 8 bases fitting TRBD1. This TCR derives from a human donor in good health. CDR3 bases: TGTGCCTGGAGTGGACAGGGGAATCAGCCCCAGCATTTT. It yields the protein CAWSGQGNQPQHF. Full variable domain (outside the CDR3, taken from reference TRBV30 and TRBJ1-5): SQTIHQWPATLVQPVGSPLSLECTVEGTSNPNLYWYRQAAGRGLQLLFYSVGIGQISSEVPQNLSASRPQDRQFILSSKKLLLSDSGFYLCAWSGQGNQPQHFGDGTRLSIL.